The sequence of this TCR beta chain was determined in a study of cytomegalovirus exposure and HLA in healthy donors. Study background: An earlier analysis identified 117 million unique TCR beta sequences in approximately 190 million T cells.

The CDR3 sequence is 14 residues long. Trimming stripped 2 bases from V and 12 bases from J, with 20 bases between. Germline assignment: CDR1 LNHNV and CDR2 YYDKDF (reference sequence). It was with 60 Vbeta and 13 Jbeta primers that the PCR ran. TCRdb's table, derived via immunoSEQ multiplex PCR, lists solely in-frame clones and lacks some. The top ten hold around 11% of the sample, which has roughly 120,000 clones, 80% to 90% seen once. Sequenced input: PBMCs. The TCR originated in a male donor in good health and CMV-seropositive. The chain has TRBV15 and TRBJ2-7; maybe TRBD1 (5 bases). This CDR3 is CATSRSSTDHGAYF. In DNA form, the CDR3 reads TGTGCCACCAGCAGATCCAGCACTGACCATGGGGCGTACTTC.